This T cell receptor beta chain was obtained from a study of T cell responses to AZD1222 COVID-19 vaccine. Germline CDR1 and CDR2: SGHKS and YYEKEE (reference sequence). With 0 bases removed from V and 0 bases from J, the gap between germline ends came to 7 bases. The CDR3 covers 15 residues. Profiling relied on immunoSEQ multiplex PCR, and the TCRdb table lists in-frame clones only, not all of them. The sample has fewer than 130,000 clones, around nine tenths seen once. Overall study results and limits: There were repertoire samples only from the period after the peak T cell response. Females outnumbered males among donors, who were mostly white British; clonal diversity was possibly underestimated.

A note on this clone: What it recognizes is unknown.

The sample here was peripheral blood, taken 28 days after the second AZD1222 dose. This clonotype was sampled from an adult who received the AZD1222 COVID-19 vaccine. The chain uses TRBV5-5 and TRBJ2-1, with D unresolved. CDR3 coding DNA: TGTGCCAGCAGCTTGGAGGGATTCTCCTACAATGAGCAGTTCTTC. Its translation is CASSLEGFSYNEQFF.